The clone carrying this TCR beta chain is termed medium-sized (0.01 to 0.1%). Antigen specificity is unknown. The sample belongs to a study of glioma-infiltrating T cells. Study-wide results and caveats: Tissue and blood shared very few CDR3 sequences.

The iRepertoire nested amplicon-rescue multiplex PCR amplified TCR alpha and beta CDR3s from RNA. For one-step reverse transcription and amplification, about 85-400 ng of tissue mRNA or PBMC total RNA was used. Each CDR3 protein gets one entry after TCRdb re-called the multiplex PCR reads with MiXCR. The repertoire holds about 3,900 distinct CDR3 sequences, with about a third as singletons. The trim removed 6 bases at V and 2 bases at J, leaving 5 bases unmatched. The CDR3 covers 13 residues. Germline V lookup: CDR1 DFQATT, CDR2 SNEGSKA (reference sequence). This chain connects TRBV20-1 to TRBJ1-2; 8 bases are a match to TRBD1. The sequencing sample was made of glioma tissue, nonneoplastic brain tissue, or PBMCs (not recorded which). This sequence was found in a human donor with low-grade glioma or glioblastoma, undergoing nonglioma brain surgery, or in good health (not recorded which). The chain's CDR3 is CSAPGTGNYGYTF. In nucleotides, the CDR3 is TGCAGTGCCCCAGGGACAGGCAACTATGGCTACACCTTC.